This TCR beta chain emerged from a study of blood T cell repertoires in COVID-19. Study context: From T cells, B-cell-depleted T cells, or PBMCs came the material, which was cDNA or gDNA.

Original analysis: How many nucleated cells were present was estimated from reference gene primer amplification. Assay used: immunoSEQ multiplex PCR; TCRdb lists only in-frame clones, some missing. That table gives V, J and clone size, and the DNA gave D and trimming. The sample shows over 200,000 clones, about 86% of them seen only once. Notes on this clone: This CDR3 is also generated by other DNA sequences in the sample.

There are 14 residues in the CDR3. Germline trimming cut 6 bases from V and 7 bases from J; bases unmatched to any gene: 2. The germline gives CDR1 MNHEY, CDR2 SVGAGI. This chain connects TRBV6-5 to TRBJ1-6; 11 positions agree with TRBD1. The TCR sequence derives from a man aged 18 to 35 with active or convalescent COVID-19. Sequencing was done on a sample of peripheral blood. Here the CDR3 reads CASRGTGGNSPLHF. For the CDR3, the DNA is TGTGCCAGCAGGGGGACAGGGGGGAATTCACCCCTCCACTTT.